This TCR beta chain was identified during a study of OX40 agonist ivuxolimab in advanced cancers. As for the study in general: Three patients showed partial responses: one hepatocellular carcinoma and two cutaneous melanoma cases.

Sequenced by immunoSEQ multiplex PCR; TCRdb stores in-frame clones only, minus some. The table lists under 95,000 clones, around nine tenths of them singletons. V gave up 5 bases and J gave up 2 bases; unmatched junction bases: 6. Germline-derived CDR1 and CDR2 are MNHNY and SVGAGI (reference sequence). The CDR3 loop spans 15 amino acids. This rearrangement joins TRBV6-6 to TRBJ1-3; 7 bases are a match to TRBD1. Here the sequenced sample was CD4+ or CD8+ T cells sorted from blood, taken in a trial of the OX40 agonist ivuxolimab. The sequence was collected from an adult with an advanced solid tumor such as melanoma, head and neck, liver or kidney cancer. CDR3 protein: CASSPQGGAGNTIYF. The CDR3 DNA sequence: TGTGCCAGCAGTCCCCAGGGGGGAGCTGGAAACACCATATATTTT.